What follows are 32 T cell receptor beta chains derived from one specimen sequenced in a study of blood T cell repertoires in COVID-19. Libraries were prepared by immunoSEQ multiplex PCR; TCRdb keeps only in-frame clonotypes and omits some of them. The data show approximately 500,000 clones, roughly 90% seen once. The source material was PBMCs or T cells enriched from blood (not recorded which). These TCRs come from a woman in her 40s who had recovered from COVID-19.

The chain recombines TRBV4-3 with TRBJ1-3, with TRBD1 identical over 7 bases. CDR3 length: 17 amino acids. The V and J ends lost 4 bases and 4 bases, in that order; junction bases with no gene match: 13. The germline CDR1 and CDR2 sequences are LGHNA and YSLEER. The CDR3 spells CASSRASATGSGNTIYF. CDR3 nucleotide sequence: TGCGCCAGCAGCCGAGCTTCGGCGACAGGGAGCGGAAACACCATATATTTT.

The CDR3 protein is CASSPGLAGDTGELFF. As DNA, the CDR3 is TGTGCCAGCAGCCCCGGACTAGCGGGGGACACCGGGGAGCTGTTTTTT. V gene TRBV5-4 combines with J gene TRBJ2-2; 13 nucleotides match TRBD2. From germline, CDR1 is SGHNT and CDR2 YYREEE (reference sequence). V trimming: 4 bases; J trimming: 3 bases; junction bases outside the gene matches: 3. The CDR3 extends over 16 amino acids.

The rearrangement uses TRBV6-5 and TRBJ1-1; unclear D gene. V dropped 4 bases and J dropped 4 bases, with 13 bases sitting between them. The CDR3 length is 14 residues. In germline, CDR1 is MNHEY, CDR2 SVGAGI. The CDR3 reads CASSSSISLTEAFF. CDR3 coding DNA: TGTGCCAGCAGTTCCTCCATCAGTCTCACTGAAGCTTTCTTT.

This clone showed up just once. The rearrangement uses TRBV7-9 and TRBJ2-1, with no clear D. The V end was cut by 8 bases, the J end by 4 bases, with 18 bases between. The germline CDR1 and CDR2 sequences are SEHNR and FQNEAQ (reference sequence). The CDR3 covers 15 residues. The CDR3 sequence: CASLQTPSLYNEQFF. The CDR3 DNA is TGTGCCAGCCTCCAGACTCCGTCTTTGTACAATGAGCAGTTCTTC.

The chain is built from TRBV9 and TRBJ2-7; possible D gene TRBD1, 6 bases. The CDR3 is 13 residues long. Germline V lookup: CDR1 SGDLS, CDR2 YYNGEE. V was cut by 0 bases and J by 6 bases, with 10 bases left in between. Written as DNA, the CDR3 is TGTGCCAGCAGCGTAGAACAGGGAGCCGAGCAGTACTTC. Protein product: CASSVEQGAEQYF.

DNA of the CDR3: TGTGCCAGCAGCTCCAGGACAGGGATGGGAAACACCATATATTTT. It translates to CASSSRTGMGNTIYF. The chain employs TRBV3-1 (or the pseudogene TRBV3-2) and TRBJ1-3, with 8 bases lining up with TRBD1. The CDR3 spans 15 residues. CDR1 LGHDT and CDR2 YNNKEL come from the germline V gene (reference sequence). With 5 bases clipped from V and 4 bases from J, the junction kept 7 bases outside the gene matches.

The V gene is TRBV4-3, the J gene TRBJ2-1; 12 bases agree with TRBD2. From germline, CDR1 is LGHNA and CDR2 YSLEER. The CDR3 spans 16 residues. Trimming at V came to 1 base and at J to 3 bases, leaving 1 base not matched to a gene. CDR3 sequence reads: CASSQGLAGDYNEQFF. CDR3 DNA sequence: TGCGCCAGCAGCCAAGGACTAGCGGGGGACTACAATGAGCAGTTCTTC.

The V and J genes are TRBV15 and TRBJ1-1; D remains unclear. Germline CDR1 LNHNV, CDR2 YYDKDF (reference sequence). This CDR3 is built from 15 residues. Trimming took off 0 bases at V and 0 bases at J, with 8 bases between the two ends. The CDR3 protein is CATSRDLTLNTEAFF. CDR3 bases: TGTGCCACCAGCAGAGATTTGACACTGAACACTGAAGCTTTCTTT.

CDR3 protein: CASSQGQINQPQHF. DNA for the CDR3: TGTGCCAGCAGCCAGGGACAAATCAATCAGCCCCAGCATTTT. The V gene is TRBV2, the J gene TRBJ1-5, with D maybe TRBD1 (6 bases). The CDR3 runs 14 residues. Germline V lookup: CDR1 SNHLY, CDR2 FYNNEI. Trimming shortened V by 6 bases and J by 3 bases, and 12 bases separated the two germline ends.

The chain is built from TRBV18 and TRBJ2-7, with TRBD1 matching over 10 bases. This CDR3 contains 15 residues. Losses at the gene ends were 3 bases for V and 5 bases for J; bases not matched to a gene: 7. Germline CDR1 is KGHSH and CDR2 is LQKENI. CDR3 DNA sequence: TGTGCCAGCTCACCTGTGGGGACAGGGGTTGACGAGCAGTACTTC. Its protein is CASSPVGTGVDEQYF.

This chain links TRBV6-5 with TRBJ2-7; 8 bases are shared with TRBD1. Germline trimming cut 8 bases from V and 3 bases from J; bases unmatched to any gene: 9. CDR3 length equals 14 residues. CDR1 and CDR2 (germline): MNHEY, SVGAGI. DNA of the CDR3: TGTGCCAGCGGAATGGACAGGGCCCACTACGAGCAGTACTTC. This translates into CASGMDRAHYEQYF.

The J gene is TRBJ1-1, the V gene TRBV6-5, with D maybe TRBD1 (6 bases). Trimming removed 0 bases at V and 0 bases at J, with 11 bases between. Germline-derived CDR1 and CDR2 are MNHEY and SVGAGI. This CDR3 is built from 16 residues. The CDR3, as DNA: TGTGCCAGCAGTTACTCCCGGACAGTCATGAACACTGAAGCTTTCTTT. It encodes CASSYSRTVMNTEAFF.

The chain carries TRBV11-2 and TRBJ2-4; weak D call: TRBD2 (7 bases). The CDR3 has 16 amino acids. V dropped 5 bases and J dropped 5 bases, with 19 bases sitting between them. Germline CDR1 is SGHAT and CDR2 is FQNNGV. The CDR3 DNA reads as TGTGCCAGCAGCACCCCGGGGGGCTCTAGGCAAAACATTCAGTACTTC. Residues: CASSTPGGSRQNIQYF.

This CDR3 is CASSSSGYNEQFF. As DNA, the CDR3 is TGTGCCAGCAGCTCTAGCGGTTACAATGAGCAGTTCTTC. The chain couples TRBV7-8 to TRBJ2-1; 7 bases agree with TRBD2. Germline CDR1 is SGHVS and CDR2 is FQNEAQ. The CDR3 is made up of 13 amino acids. Trimming at V came to 4 bases and at J to 4 bases, leaving 1 base not matched to a gene. Using reference TRBV7-8 and TRBJ2-1 for the parts outside the CDR3, the full variable domain is GAGVSQSPRYKVAKRGQDVALRCDPISGHVSLFWYQQALGQGPEFLTYFQNEAQLDKSGLPSDRFFAERPEGSVSTLKIQRTQQEDSAVYLCASSSSGYNEQFFGPGTRLTVL.

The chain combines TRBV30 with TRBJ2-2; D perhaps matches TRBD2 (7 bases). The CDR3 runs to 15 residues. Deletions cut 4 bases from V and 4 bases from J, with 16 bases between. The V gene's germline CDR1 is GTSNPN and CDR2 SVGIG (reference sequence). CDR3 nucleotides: TGTGCCTGGAACCACCGGGGGGCTTCCACCGGGGAGCTGTTTTTT. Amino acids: CAWNHRGASTGELFF.

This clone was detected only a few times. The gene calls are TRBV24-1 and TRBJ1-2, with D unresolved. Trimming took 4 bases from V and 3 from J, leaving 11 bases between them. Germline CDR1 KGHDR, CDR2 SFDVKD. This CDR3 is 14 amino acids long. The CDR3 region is CATSDPTLDYGYTF. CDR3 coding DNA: TGTGCCACCAGTGACCCAACACTAGACTATGGCTACACCTTC.

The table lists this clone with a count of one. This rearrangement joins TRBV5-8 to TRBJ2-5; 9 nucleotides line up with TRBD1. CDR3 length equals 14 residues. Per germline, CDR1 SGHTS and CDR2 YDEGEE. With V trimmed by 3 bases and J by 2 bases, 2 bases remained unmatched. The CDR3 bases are TGTGCCAGCAGCTCGGACAGGGGACAAGAGACCCAGTACTTC. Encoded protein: CASSSDRGQETQYF.

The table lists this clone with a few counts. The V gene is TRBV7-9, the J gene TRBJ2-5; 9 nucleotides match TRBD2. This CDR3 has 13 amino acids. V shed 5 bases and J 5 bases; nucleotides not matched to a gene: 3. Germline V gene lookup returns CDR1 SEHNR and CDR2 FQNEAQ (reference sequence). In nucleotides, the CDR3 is TGTGCCAGCAGCGCCACTAGCGGGGAGACCCAGTACTTC. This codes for CASSATSGETQYF.

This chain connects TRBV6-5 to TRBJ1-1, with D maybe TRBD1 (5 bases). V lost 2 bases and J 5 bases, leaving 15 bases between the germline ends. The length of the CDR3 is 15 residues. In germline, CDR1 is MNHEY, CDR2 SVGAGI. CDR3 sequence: CASSYLRWGETEAFF. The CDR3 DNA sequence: TGTGCCAGCAGTTACCTCCGATGGGGGGAAACTGAAGCTTTCTTT.

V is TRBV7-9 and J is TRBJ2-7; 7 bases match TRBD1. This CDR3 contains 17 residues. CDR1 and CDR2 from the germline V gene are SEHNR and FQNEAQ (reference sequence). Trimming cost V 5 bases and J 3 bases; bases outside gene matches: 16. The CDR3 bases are TGTGCCAGCAGCCCCCAGCAATCGACAGGGTGGGTCTACGAGCAGTACTTC. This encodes CASSPQQSTGWVYEQYF.

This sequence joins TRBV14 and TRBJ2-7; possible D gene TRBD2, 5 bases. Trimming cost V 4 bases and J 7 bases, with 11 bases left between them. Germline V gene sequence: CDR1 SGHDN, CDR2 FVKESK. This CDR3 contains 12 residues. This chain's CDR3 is CASSPRGKEQYF. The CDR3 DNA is TGTGCCAGCAGCCCACGGGGAAAGGAGCAGTACTTC.

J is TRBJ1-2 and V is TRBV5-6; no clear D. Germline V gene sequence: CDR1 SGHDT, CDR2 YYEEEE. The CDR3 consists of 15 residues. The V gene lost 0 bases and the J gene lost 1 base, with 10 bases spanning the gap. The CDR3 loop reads CASSLDQDDNYGYTF. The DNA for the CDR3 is TGTGCCAGCAGCTTGGATCAGGATGATAACTATGGCTACACCTTC.

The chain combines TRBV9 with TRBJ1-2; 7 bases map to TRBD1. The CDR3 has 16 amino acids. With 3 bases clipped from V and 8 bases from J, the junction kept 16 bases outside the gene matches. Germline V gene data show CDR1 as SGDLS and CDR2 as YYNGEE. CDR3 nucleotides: TGTGCCAGCAGCGGTAGGGCAGGGGGAGTAGGTCTGGGCTACACCTTC. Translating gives CASSGRAGGVGLGYTF. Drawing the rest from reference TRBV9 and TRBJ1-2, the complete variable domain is DSGVTQTPKHLITATGQRVTLRCSPRSGDLSVYWYQQSLDQGLQFLIQYYNGEERAKGNILERFSAQQFPDLHSELNLSSLELGDSALYFCASSGRAGGVGLGYTFGSGTRLTVV.

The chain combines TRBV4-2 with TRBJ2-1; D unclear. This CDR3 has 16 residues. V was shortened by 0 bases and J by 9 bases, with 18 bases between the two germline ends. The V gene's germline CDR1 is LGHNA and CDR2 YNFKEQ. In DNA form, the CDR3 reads TGTGCCAGCAGCCAAGATCTGAGACTCGGCAAGGTTGAGCAGTTCTTC. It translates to CASSQDLRLGKVEQFF.

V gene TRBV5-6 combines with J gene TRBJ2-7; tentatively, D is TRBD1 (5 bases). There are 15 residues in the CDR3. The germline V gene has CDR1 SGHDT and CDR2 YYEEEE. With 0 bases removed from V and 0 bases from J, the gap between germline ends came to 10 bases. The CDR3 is CASSLAPGSSYEQYF. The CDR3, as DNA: TGTGCCAGCAGCTTGGCCCCAGGGTCCTCCTACGAGCAGTACTTC. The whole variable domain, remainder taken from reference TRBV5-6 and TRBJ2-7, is DAGVTQSPTHLIKTRGQQVTLRCSPKSGHDTVSWYQQALGQGPQFIFQYYEEEERQRGNFPDRFSGHQFPNYSSELNVNALLLGDSALYLCASSLAPGSSYEQYFGPGTRLTVT.

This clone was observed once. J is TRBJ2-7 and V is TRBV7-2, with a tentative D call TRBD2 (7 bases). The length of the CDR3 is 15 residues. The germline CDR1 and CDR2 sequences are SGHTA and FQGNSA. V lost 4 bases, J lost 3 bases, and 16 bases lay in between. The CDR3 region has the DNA TGTGCCAGCAGCTCCCAGGGAGGGGGGTTCTACGAGCAGTACTTC. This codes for CASSSQGGGFYEQYF.

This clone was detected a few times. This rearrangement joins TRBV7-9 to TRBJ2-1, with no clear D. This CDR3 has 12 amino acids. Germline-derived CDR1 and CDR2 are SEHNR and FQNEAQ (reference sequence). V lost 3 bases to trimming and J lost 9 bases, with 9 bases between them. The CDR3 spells CASSFERGEQFF. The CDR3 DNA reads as TGTGCCAGCAGCTTCGAGCGTGGTGAGCAGTTCTTC.

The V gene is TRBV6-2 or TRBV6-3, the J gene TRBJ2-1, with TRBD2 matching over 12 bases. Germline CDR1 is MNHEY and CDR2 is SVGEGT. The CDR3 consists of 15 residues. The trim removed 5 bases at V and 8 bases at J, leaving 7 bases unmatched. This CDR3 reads CASSAGLAGPYEQFF. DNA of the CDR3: TGTGCCAGCAGTGCTGGACTAGCGGGGCCCTATGAGCAGTTCTTC.

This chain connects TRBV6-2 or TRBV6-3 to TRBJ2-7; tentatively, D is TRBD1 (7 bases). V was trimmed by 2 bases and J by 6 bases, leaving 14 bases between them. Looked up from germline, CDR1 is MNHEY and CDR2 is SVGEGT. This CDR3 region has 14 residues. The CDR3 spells CASSYGGDRGEQYF. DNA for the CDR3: TGTGCCAGCAGTTACGGCGGGGACAGAGGCGAGCAGTACTTC.

The CDR3 spells CASSFTTDKVYEQYF. CDR3 in DNA: TGTGCCAGCAGTTTTACCACAGATAAAGTCTACGAGCAGTACTTC. V usage is TRBV6-5 and J usage is TRBJ2-7; D remains ambiguous. Trimming took 4 bases from V and 3 from J, leaving 16 bases between them. Germline loops: CDR1 MNHEY, CDR2 SVGAGI. The length of the CDR3 is 15 residues.

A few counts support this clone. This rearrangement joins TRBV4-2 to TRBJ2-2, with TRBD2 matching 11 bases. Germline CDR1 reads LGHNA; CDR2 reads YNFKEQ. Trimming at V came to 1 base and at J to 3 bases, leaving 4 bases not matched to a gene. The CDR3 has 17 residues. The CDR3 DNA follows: TGTGCCAGCAGCCAAGCGATAGCGGGAGGGTACACCGGGGAGCTGTTTTTT. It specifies CASSQAIAGGYTGELFF.

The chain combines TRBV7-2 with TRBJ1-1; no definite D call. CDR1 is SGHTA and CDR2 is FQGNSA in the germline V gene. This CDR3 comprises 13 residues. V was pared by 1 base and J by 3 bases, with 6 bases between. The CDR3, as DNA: TGTGCCAGCAGCTTAGTGTATCACACTGAAGCTTTCTTT. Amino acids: CASSLVYHTEAFF.